This is a list of T cell receptor beta chains from one sample in a study of PD-L1 blockade in urothelial cancer. The data were produced by immunoSEQ multiplex PCR, yet TCRdb's version contains in-frame clones alone and is incomplete. This sample has more than 45,000 clones, with approximately 83% found just once. The starting material was PBMCs, obtained around atezolizumab (anti-PD-L1) treatment. All receptors derive from a man aged 60 to 69 with urothelial cancer. Both conserved end residues are part of each CDR3. The D gene is left open where the match is weak. Expanded clones get a size class; other rows say once, few or many, or leave the size out.

v_gene	abundance	j_gene	d_gene	CDR3nt	CDR3aa
TRBV11-3	-	TRBJ2-1	TRBD1	TGTGCCAGCAGCTCAAGCCTCGGGACAGGCGACAATGAGCAGTTCTTC	CASSSSLGTGDNEQFF
TRBV7-3	once	TRBJ2-5	TRBD2	TGTGCCAGCAGCGCCGGCGGGGGTGTCGGGGAGACCCAGTACTTC	CASSAGGGVGETQYF
TRBV5-6	-	TRBJ1-5	-	TGTGCCAGCAGCTTACAGGGACGGGGAGTCCAGCCCCAGCATTTT	CASSLQGRGVQPQHF
TRBV7-9	-	TRBJ2-7	TRBD2	TGTGCCAGCAGCTTAGTGGCTAGCGGATACTACGAGCAGTACTTC	CASSLVASGYYEQYF
TRBV7-3	-	TRBJ2-1	TRBD2	TGTGCCAGCAGCTTAAATTCGGGAGGGAATGAGCAGTTCTTC	CASSLNSGGNEQFF
TRBV12-1	-	TRBJ2-7	-	TGTGCCAGCAGACGTAAACACCGGGTTAACTACGAGCAGTACTTC	CASRRKHRVNYEQYF
TRBV10-1	-	TRBJ2-3	TRBD2	TGCGCCAGCAGTGTTAGCGGGGATGTGAATACGCAGTATTTT	CASSVSGDVNTQYF
TRBV27	-	TRBJ2-1	TRBD2	TGTGCCAGCAGTTTAACGGGTCTAGCGGGGCACAATGAGCAGTTCTTC	CASSLTGLAGHNEQFF
TRBV18	-	TRBJ1-2	-	TGTGCCAGCTCAACCACCGGGACAACTAACTATGGCTACACCTTC	CASSTTGTTNYGYTF
TRBV27	-	TRBJ1-5	TRBD1	TGTGCCAGCAGTTTTTTCAGGGGGTACAATCAGCCCCAGCATTTT	CASSFFRGYNQPQHF
TRBV7-2	few	TRBJ1-6	TRBD1	TGTGCCAGCAGCTTAGCGCGAGGGGGCGAGTCTGTCCTCCACTTT	CASSLARGGESVLHF
TRBV28	-	TRBJ1-6	-	TGTGCCAGCAGTCCCCCCGACAGCTTTTCACCCCTCCACTTT	CASSPPDSFSPLHF
TRBV5-6	-	TRBJ1-1	-	TGTGCCAGCAGTTTTACAGGGTTGCACACTGAAGCTTTCTTT	CASSFTGLHTEAFF
TRBV6-4	-	TRBJ2-2	TRBD2	TGTGCCAGCACAGAAGGACTAGCGGGGCCTCGATACACCGGGGAGCTGTTTTTT	CASTEGLAGPRYTGELFF
TRBV5-4	few	TRBJ1-6	-	TGTGCCAGCAGCTCGGGAAACAGGGATTCACCCCTCCACTTT	CASSSGNRDSPLHF
TRBV25-1	-	TRBJ2-5	-	TGTGCCAGCAGTCAAGGGGTTGGAGAGACCCAGTACTTC	CASSQGVGETQYF
TRBV30	-	TRBJ1-2	-	TGTGCCTGGAGCAGAAACTATGGCTACACCTTC	CAWSRNYGYTF
TRBV2	-	TRBJ1-2	-	TGTGCCAGCAGTGAACGCGCCAGGGTATTAGGTGGCTACACCTTC	CASSERARVLGGYTF
TRBV5-1	few	TRBJ1-5	-	TGCGCCAGCAGCTTGGGCTACAATCAGCCCCAGCATTTT	CASSLGYNQPQHF
TRBV7-2	-	TRBJ2-1	TRBD2	TGTGCCAGCAGCTGGATAGCGGGGGTTGCCCACAATGAGCAGTTCTTC	CASSWIAGVAHNEQFF
TRBV30	once	TRBJ1-1	TRBD1	TGTGCCTGGAGTCGGACAGGGGAAACTGAAGCTTTCTTT	CAWSRTGETEAFF
TRBV5-1	-	TRBJ2-2	TRBD1	TGCGCCAGCAGGCGTTCGGGACAGGGGGGCGCCGGGGAGCTGTTTTTT	CASRRSGQGGAGELFF
TRBV2	-	TRBJ2-5	TRBD2	TGTGCCAGCACCCAAAGGGGCGGGGGTACTCAAGAGACCCAGTACTTC	CASTQRGGGTQETQYF
TRBV7-9	-	TRBJ1-3	-	TGTGCCAGCAGCTTAGTGGGCTACTCTGGAAACACCATATATTTT	CASSLVGYSGNTIYF
TRBV5-1	-	TRBJ2-7	-	TGCGCCAGCAGCTTGGGACACCGGGACACGACCTACGAGCAGTACTTC	CASSLGHRDTTYEQYF
TRBV25-1	once	TRBJ2-1	TRBD2	TGTGCCAGCGCCCCCTCCGGGACTAGTTTCTACAATGAGCAGTTCTTC	CASAPSGTSFYNEQFF
TRBV6-5	once	TRBJ1-1	-	TGTGCCAGCAGTTACTCGATTCGCCACAGCACTGAAGCTTTCTTT	CASSYSIRHSTEAFF
TRBV6-5	-	TRBJ2-5	TRBD1	TGTGCCAGCAGTTCAGAGAAGACAGGGTCCGAGGAGACCCAGTACTTC	CASSSEKTGSEETQYF
TRBV4-3	-	TRBJ1-3	-	TGCGCCAGCAGCCAAGATAGCGGGCAGGTTGGCTCTGGAAACACCATATATTTT	CASSQDSGQVGSGNTIYF
TRBV5-8	-	TRBJ1-1	TRBD1	TGTGCCAGCAGCTTGGGGACAGGGCTGAACACTGAAGCTTTCTTT	CASSLGTGLNTEAFF
TRBV19	-	TRBJ1-1	TRBD1	TGTGCCAGTATTCGGAAGGGACAGAGGAACACTGAAGCTTTCTTT	CASIRKGQRNTEAFF
TRBV5-3	-	TRBJ2-5	-	TGTGCCAGAAGCCTCTCTCATTCGGGGGTAAAAGAGACCCAGTACTTC	CARSLSHSGVKETQYF
TRBV6-6	medium-sized	TRBJ2-3	TRBD1	TGTGCCAGCAGTTACCCGGACAGGGACCTTGCAGATACGCAGTATTTT	CASSYPDRDLADTQYF
TRBV28	-	TRBJ1-2	-	TGTGCCAGCAGGTTCTCGAGCTATGGCTACACCTTC	CASRFSSYGYTF
TRBV11-3	-	TRBJ2-5	-	TGTGCCAGCAGCTTTCTTAGTCCCGAGACCCAGTACTTC	CASSFLSPETQYF
TRBV6-1	-	TRBJ2-3	TRBD2	TGTGCCAGCAGTGATAGCGGGGGGGCTTCAGATACGCAGTATTTT	CASSDSGGASDTQYF
TRBV10-1	-	TRBJ2-1	TRBD1	TGCGCCAGCAGCAGAGCCGGGACAGGGGTCAATGAGCAGTTCTTC	CASSRAGTGVNEQFF
TRBV7-8	-	TRBJ1-1	-	TGTGCCAGCAGCCCCCGGACAATGAACACTGAAGCTTTCTTT	CASSPRTMNTEAFF
TRBV7-2	-	TRBJ2-3	TRBD2	TGTGCCAGCCAGCGGGGGGGCCAAGTTTCCGATACGCAGTATTTT	CASQRGGQVSDTQYF
TRBV29-1	-	TRBJ1-4	-	TGCAGCGCGGGGACTAATGAAAAACTGTTTTTT	CSAGTNEKLFF
TRBV2	-	TRBJ1-5	-	TGTGCCAGCAGTGTAGCGGGACTGGGCAATCAGCCCCAGCATTTT	CASSVAGLGNQPQHF
TRBV5-1	-	TRBJ2-2	-	TGCGCCAGCAGCTTATCAGGGAACACCGGGGAGCTGTTTTTT	CASSLSGNTGELFF
TRBV6-1	-	TRBJ1-5	-	TGTGCCAGCTGGCCCCCGGGCAGGGCCCATCAGCCCCAGCATTTT	CASWPPGRAHQPQHF
TRBV9	-	TRBJ1-2	TRBD1	TGTGCCAGCAGCGTAGAGGGACAGTCCTATGGCTACACCTTC	CASSVEGQSYGYTF
TRBV15	-	TRBJ2-1	TRBD2	TGTGCCACCAGCAGAGGGACTAGCGGGGGACAAAATGAGCAGTTCTTC	CATSRGTSGGQNEQFF
TRBV19	-	TRBJ1-5	TRBD1	TGTGCCAGCTTGGACAGGGGAAACCAGCCCCAGCATTTT	CASLDRGNQPQHF
TRBV28	-	TRBJ1-1	-	TGTGCCAGCAGTTTAAAATTTTGGGGCCTCATGAACACTGAAGCTTTCTTT	CASSLKFWGLMNTEAFF
TRBV5-4	-	TRBJ2-7	TRBD2	TGTGCCAGCAGCCTCAGAAGCGGGGGCCCCTACGAGCAGTACTTC	CASSLRSGGPYEQYF
TRBV4-2	-	TRBJ1-5	TRBD1	TGTGCCAGCAGCCCTGGACAGGGGAATCAGCCCCAGCATTTT	CASSPGQGNQPQHF
TRBV19	-	TRBJ2-2	TRBD1	TGTGCCAGTAGTTCTCCCGGGACAGCCACCGGGGAGCTGTTTTTT	CASSSPGTATGELFF
TRBV6-1	-	TRBJ2-3	TRBD1	TGTGCCAGCAGAGACCGGGACAGGCTCACAGATACGCAGTATTTT	CASRDRDRLTDTQYF